The text below deals with one T cell receptor (beta chain). Its binding antigen is unknown. Base qualities are not at hand, and no much larger clone is one base apart. The Qiagen DNeasy Blood and Tissue Kit was used to extract total genomic DNA from the purified CD4+ T cells. Using immunoSEQ immunosequencing protocols, the TCRbeta CDR3 region, as defined by IMGT, was amplified and sequenced. The paper's data handling went like this. The immunoSEQ service preprocessed the raw sequence data to correct PCR and sequencing errors. Data were loaded into the immunoSEQ Analyzer and further analyzed with VDJtools v1.0.7. The paired Wilcoxon signed-rank test was used to test differences between patients and controls. Sourced from immuneACCESS, this table was stored by TCRdb with only in-frame sequences that have V and J called. A share of the clones is absent; for the studies checked, an unresolved V gene accounts for under half, and the remainder has no known explanation. V and J calls and clone size are as listed in that table; D and trimming were resolved from the DNA. Here the sample has roughly 22,000 clones; 85% to 90% occur a single time. The ten biggest clones cover around 0.45% of the sample.

These data originate in a study of untreated major depressive disorder (dated by TCRdb to between 2018 and 2020). In the study overall: In this cross-sectional case-control comparison, antidepressant-free major depressive disorder patients and individually matched non-depressed controls were compared on T cell phenotype and TCR repertoire. Sequencing followed up flow-cytometry Vbeta 5.1, Vbeta 11 and Vbeta 22 usage differences observed in the whole cohort.

For sex, age, current smoking status and body mass index, every depressed patient had a pairwise-matched non-depressed control. All participants were of European descent. Controls had no mood disorder either currently or in their lifetime and had a Quick Inventory of Depressive Symptoms-Self Report score of 5 or lower. Major medical conditions, Axis I/II comorbidities, regular medication or illicit drug use, and drinking over 100 g alcohol weekly were applied as exclusion criteria for all participants. Around 27 ml of peripheral blood was collected from each participant into EDTA tubes. Thawed PBMCs underwent magnetic negative selection with the BD IMag Human CD4 T Lymphocyte Enrichment Set to purify CD4+ T cells. A purity of about 95% was typically achieved with the CD4+ enrichment method, as confirmed by flow cytometry. A subgroup of about 5 case-control pairs, chosen blind to chemokine receptor expression and flow-cytometric repertoire skewing results, underwent TCRbeta sequencing. All blood samples were collected in the morning at 8:00 a.m., and PBMCs were isolated by Ficoll-Hypaque gradient centrifugation. PBMCs were gradually cooled to -80 degrees C for cryopreservation and then kept in liquid nitrogen until assay.

CDR1 SGHRS and CDR2 YFSETQ are derived from the germline V gene. V loses 5 bases of germline sequence and J loses 7 bases, and the interval between the two ends is 12 bases. Including cysteine and phenylalanine, the CDR3 has 13 amino acids. CDR3 DNA is the only sequence kept; it has 39 bases, read in frame from the first base. Broader findings and caveats from the paper: The top five TRBV05-01 clones in every sequenced subject were all private clones. Because of strict matching and exclusion criteria, the study sample was comparatively small, which limits how generalizable the findings are. Sequencing confirmed higher TRBV05-01 (Vbeta 5.1) usage among CD4+ T cells of depressed patients than controls, with p = 0.040 in a one-tailed test. In the sequencing data, TRBV25-01 and TRBV02-01 usage matched the flow-cytometry pattern but was not statistically significant. For the sequencing comparisons, one-tailed planned tests were applied to only three preselected Vbeta families.

This TCR was sampled from a woman aged 40 to 49 in good health. The chain was built from TRBV5-1 and TRBJ1-4; no confident D gene assignment can be made. The sequencing sample was made of CD4+ T cells from PBMCs. The DNA is TGCGCCAGCAGAGAGGGAACGCGTGAAAAACTGTTTTTT. It is translated as CASREGTREKLFF.